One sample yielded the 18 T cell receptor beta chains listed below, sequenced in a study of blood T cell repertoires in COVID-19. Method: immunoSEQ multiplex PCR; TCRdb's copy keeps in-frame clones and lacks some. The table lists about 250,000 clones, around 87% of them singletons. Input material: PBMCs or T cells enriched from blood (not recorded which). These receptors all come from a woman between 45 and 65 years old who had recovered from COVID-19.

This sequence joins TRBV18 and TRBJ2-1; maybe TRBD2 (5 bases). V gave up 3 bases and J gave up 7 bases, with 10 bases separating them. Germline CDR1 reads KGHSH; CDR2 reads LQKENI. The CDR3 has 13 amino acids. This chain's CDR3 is CASSPPSRNEQFF. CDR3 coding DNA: TGTGCCAGCTCACCTCCTAGCAGGAATGAGCAGTTCTTC.

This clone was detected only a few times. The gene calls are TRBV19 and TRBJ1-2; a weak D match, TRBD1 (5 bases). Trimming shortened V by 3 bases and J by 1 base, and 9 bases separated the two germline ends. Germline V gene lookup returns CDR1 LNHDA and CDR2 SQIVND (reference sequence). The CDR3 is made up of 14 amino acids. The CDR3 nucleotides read TGTGCCAGTAGTATTGGGGCAAATAACTATGGCTACACCTTC. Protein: CASSIGANNYGYTF.

The DNA of the CDR3 is TGTGCCAGCAGTTTAGTCTATAGCAATCAGCCCCAGCATTTT. It translates to CASSLVYSNQPQHF. The chain recombines TRBV27 with TRBJ1-5; D gene ambiguous. Germline CDR1 and CDR2: MNHEY and SMNVEV (reference sequence). The CDR3 totals 14 residues. Trimming left V 2 bases short and J 0 bases short, with 5 bases between.

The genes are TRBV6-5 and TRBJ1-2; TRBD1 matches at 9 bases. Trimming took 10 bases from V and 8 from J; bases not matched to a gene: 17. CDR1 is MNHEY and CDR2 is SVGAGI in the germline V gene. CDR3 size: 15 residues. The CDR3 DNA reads TGTGCCACCAAGGGAGTCAGAGGGACAGGGTGGGGCTACACCTTC. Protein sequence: CATKGVRGTGWGYTF.

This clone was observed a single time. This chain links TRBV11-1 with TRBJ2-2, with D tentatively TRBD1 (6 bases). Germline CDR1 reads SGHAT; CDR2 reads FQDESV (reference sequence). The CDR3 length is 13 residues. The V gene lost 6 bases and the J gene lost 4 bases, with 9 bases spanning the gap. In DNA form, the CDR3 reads TGTGCCAGCAGGTGGGGGCCCACCGGGGAGCTGTTTTTT. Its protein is CASRWGPTGELFF.

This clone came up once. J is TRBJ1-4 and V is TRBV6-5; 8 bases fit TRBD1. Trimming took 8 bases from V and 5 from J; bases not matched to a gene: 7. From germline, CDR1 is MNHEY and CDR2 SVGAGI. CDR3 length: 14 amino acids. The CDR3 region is CASVDRVPNEKLFF. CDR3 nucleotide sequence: TGTGCCAGCGTGGACAGGGTGCCGAATGAAAAACTGTTTTTT.

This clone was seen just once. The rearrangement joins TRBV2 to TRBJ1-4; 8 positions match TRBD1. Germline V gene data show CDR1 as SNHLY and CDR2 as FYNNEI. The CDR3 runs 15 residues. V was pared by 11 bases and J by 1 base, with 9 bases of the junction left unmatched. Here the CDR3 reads CASGGGFETNEKLFF. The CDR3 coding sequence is TGTGCCTCAGGGGGCGGATTTGAAACTAATGAAAAACTGTTTTTT.

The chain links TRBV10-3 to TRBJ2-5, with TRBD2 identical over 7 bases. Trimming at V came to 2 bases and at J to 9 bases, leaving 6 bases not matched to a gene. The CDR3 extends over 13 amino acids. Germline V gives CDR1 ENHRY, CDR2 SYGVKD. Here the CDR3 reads CAISEAGEVAQYF. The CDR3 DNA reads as TGTGCCATCAGTGAGGCGGGGGAGGTGGCCCAGTACTTC.

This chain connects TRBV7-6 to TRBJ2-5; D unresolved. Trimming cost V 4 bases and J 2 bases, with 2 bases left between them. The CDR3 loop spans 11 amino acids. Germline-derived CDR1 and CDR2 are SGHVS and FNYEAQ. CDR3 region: CASSSQETQYF. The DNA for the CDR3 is TGTGCCAGCAGCTCACAAGAGACCCAGTACTTC.

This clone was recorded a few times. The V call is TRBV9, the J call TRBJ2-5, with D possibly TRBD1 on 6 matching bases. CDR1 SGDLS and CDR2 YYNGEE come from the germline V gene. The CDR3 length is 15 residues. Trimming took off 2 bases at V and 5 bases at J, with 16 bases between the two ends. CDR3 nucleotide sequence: TGTGCCAGCAGCGTTCTTGGCAGGGGCGGCGAGACCCAGTACTTC. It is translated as CASSVLGRGGETQYF.

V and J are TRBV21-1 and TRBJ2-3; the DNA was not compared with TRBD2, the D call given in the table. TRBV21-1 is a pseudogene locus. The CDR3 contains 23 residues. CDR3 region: CASTLLTPGRGRREPSSTDTQYF. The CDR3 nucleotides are TGTGCCAGCACTCTCCTAACTCCGGGTCGGGGAAGGCGGGAGCCCTCTAGCACAGATACGCAGTATTTT.

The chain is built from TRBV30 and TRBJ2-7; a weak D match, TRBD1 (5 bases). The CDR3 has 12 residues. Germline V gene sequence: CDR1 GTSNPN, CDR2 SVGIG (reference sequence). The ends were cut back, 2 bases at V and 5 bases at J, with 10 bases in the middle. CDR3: CAWSRQGNEQYF. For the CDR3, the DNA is TGTGCCTGGAGTCGGCAGGGAAACGAGCAGTACTTC.

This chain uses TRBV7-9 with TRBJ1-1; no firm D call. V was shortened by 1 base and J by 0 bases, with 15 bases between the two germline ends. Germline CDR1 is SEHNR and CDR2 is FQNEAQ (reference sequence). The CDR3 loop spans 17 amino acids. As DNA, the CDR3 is TGTGCCAGCAGCTTAGGGGCCATAGAAGAGTTGAACACTGAAGCTTTCTTT. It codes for CASSLGAIEELNTEAFF.

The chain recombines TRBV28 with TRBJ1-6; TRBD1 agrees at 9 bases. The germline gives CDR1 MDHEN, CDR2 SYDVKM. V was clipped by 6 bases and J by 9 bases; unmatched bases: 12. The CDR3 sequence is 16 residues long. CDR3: CASRKYTGTGTSPLHF. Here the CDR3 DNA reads TGTGCCAGCAGAAAATACACCGGGACAGGGACTTCACCCCTCCACTTT.

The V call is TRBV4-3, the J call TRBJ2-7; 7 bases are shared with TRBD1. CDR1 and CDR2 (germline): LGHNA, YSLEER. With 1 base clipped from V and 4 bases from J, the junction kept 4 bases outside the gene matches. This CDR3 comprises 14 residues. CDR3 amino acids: CASSQGDRGYEQYF. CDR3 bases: TGCGCCAGCAGCCAAGGGGACAGAGGGTACGAGCAGTACTTC.

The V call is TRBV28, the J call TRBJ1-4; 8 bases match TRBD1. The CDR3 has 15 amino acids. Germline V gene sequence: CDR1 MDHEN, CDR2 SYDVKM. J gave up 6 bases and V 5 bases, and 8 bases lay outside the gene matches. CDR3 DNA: TGTGCCAGCAGTCCTAGGACAGGGTGGGATGAAAAACTGTTTTTT. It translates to CASSPRTGWDEKLFF.

Here the CDR3 DNA reads TGTGCCAGCAGTTACGCGGACACCGGGGAGCTGTTTTTT. Residues: CASSYADTGELFF. The chain uses TRBV6-2 or TRBV6-3 and TRBJ2-2; D unresolved. V dropped 2 bases and J dropped 3 bases, with 4 bases sitting between them. The CDR3 runs 13 residues. Germline V gives CDR1 MNHEY, CDR2 SVGEGT.

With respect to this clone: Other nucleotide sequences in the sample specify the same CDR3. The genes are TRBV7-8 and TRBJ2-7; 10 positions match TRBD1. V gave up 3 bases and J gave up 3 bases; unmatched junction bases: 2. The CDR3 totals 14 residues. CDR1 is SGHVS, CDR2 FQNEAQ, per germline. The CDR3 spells CASSFRDRGYEQYF. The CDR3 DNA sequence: TGTGCCAGCAGCTTCCGGGACAGGGGCTACGAGCAGTACTTC.